The 24 T cell receptor beta chains given below trace back to one sample, sequenced in a study of blood T cell repertoires in COVID-19 (dated by TCRdb to between 2020 and 2021). The library was built by means of the immunoSEQ multiplex PCR assay. TCRdb took over this immuneACCESS table, retaining in-frame rearrangements with V and J assigned. Such tables are incomplete; in checked studies, under half of the missing clones stem from an unresolved V gene, and the remainder is unexplained. The sample data list just over 350,000 clones, and over 75% of these were observed just once. The ten biggest clones cover under 3% of the sample. Sequencing was carried out using PBMCs or T cells enriched from blood (not recorded which). The receptor source for this set is a woman aged 25 to 39 who had recovered from COVID-19.

This clone was observed a handful of times. This chain joins TRBV10-2 and TRBJ1-2; 11 bases line up with TRBD1. After removal of 6 bases from V and 4 bases from J, the junction contained 7 bases not matched to a gene. Germline lookup yields CDR1 WSHSY and CDR2 SAAADI. The CDR3 runs to 15 residues. The CDR3 DNA sequence: TGCGCCAGCAGCTCAGGACAGGGGGCGACCTATGGCTACACCTTC. Amino acid sequence: CASSSGQGATYGYTF.

The chain employs TRBV27 and TRBJ2-2, with D maybe TRBD1 (5 bases). The germline CDR1 and CDR2 sequences are MNHEY and SMNVEV (reference sequence). The V end was cut by 5 bases, the J end by 3 bases, with 13 bases between. The CDR3 is made up of 15 amino acids. The CDR3 DNA reads as TGTGCCAGCAGTCCGGACACATACTACACCGGGGAGCTGTTTTTT. This codes for CASSPDTYYTGELFF.

The rearrangement joins TRBV5-5 to TRBJ2-1, with a possible D match to TRBD2 (5 bases). This CDR3 spans 14 amino acids. Germline values: CDR1 SGHKS, CDR2 YYEKEE (reference sequence). V dropped 5 bases and J dropped 10 bases, with 19 bases sitting between them. This CDR3 reads CASSAEWASREQFF. The CDR3 DNA reads as TGTGCCAGCAGTGCCGAGTGGGCTAGCAGGGAGCAGTTCTTC.

As DNA, the CDR3 is TGTGCCAGTAGCCCCCGGGACAGGGTCTACAATGAGCAGTTCTTC. Encoded protein: CASSPRDRVYNEQFF. J is TRBJ2-1 and V is TRBV19; 9 nucleotides agree with TRBD1. Germline V gene sequence: CDR1 LNHDA, CDR2 SQIVND (reference sequence). The J segment lost 3 bases and the V segment lost 6 bases, leaving 6 bases of the junction unmatched. The CDR3 covers 15 residues.

The rearrangement joins TRBV2 to TRBJ1-1; 8 nucleotides align to TRBD1. This CDR3 region has 13 residues. The J segment lost 6 bases and the V segment lost 7 bases, leaving 7 bases of the junction unmatched. Germline-derived CDR1 and CDR2 are SNHLY and FYNNEI. CDR3 nucleotides: TGTGCCAGCATCGGGACAGGAGCCGCTGAAGCTTTCTTT. Protein: CASIGTGAAEAFF.

This rearrangement joins TRBV20-1 to TRBJ2-7; D gene unclear. The V and J ends lost 3 bases and 2 bases respectively, with 17 bases between them. The CDR3 contains 15 residues. From germline, CDR1 is DFQATT and CDR2 SNEGSKA (reference sequence). DNA for the CDR3: TGCAGTGCTAGTGAATTCTTGACACCTCCCTACGAGCAGTACTTC. This translates into CSASEFLTPPYEQYF.

This clone was seen once. The rearrangement uses TRBV5-6 and TRBJ2-7, with 14 bases aligning to TRBD2. V trimming: 4 bases; J trimming: 3 bases; junction bases outside the gene matches: 9. Germline loops: CDR1 SGHDT, CDR2 YYEEEE. The CDR3 extends over 17 amino acids. The CDR3 bases are TGTGCCAGCAGCCCTGGGACTAGCGGGAGAGTCAGCTACGAGCAGTACTTC. Residues: CASSPGTSGRVSYEQYF.

The V and J genes are TRBV7-6 and TRBJ1-4; 8 bases agree with TRBD1. There are 15 residues in the CDR3. Germline CDR1 and CDR2: SGHVS and FNYEAQ. V lost 5 bases and J lost 3; bases outside the gene matches: 5. Here the CDR3 DNA reads TGTGCCAGCAGCGGAGGACAGGGTTCTAATGAAAAACTGTTTTTT. Translating gives CASSGGQGSNEKLFF.

V is TRBV5-1 and J is TRBJ1-2; TRBD1 matches at 7 bases. This CDR3 comprises 17 residues. The J segment lost 4 bases and the V segment lost 0 bases, leaving 12 bases of the junction unmatched. Germline V lookup: CDR1 SGHRS, CDR2 YFSETQ. Written as DNA, the CDR3 is TGCGCCAGCAGCTTGGTACAGGGGCGTCCCCCCCTCTATGGCTACACCTTC. This sequence encodes CASSLVQGRPPLYGYTF. The whole variable domain, filled in from reference TRBV5-1 and TRBJ1-2, reads KAGVTQTPRYLIKTRGQQVTLSCSPISGHRSVSWYQQTPGQGLQFLFEYFSETQRNKGNFPGRFSGRQFSNSRSEMNVSTLELGDSALYLCASSLVQGRPPLYGYTFGSGTRLTVV.

J is TRBJ1-1 and V is TRBV5-1, with 7 positions matching TRBD1. Germline lookup yields CDR1 SGHRS and CDR2 YFSETQ. With V trimmed by 6 bases and J by 3 bases, 11 bases remained unmatched. The CDR3 sequence is 15 residues long. The CDR3 sequence: CASTSGGRGDTEAFF. For the CDR3, the DNA is TGCGCCAGCACCTCAGGGGGAAGGGGTGACACTGAAGCTTTCTTT.

The genes are TRBV5-1 and TRBJ2-3; D is ambiguous. This CDR3 is 12 amino acids long. V was pared by 2 bases and J by 6 bases, with 7 bases between. Germline lookup yields CDR1 SGHRS and CDR2 YFSETQ. CDR3 nucleotide sequence: TGCGCCAGCAGCTTTAATATGGATACGCAGTATTTT. Protein sequence: CASSFNMDTQYF.

This CDR3 reads CASRTGTSGTDTQYF. Written as DNA, the CDR3 is TGCGCCAGCAGAACCGGGACTAGCGGCACAGATACGCAGTATTTT. The rearrangement joins TRBV5-1 to TRBJ2-3; 10 positions match TRBD2. CDR1 and CDR2 (germline): SGHRS, YFSETQ. V lost 5 bases, J lost 1 base, and 4 bases stayed unmatched. This CDR3 contains 15 residues.

J is TRBJ1-4 and V is TRBV11-2; TRBD1 matches at 7 bases. The trim removed 6 bases at V and 3 bases at J, leaving 13 bases unmatched. Germline CDR1 SGHAT, CDR2 FQNNGV. This CDR3 comprises 17 residues. The CDR3, as DNA: TGTGCCAGCAGTCAGGGGGAATTTTGGGGAGCTAATGAAAAACTGTTTTTT. This encodes CASSQGEFWGANEKLFF. Complete variable domain (other parts from reference TRBV11-2 and TRBJ1-4): EAGVAQSPRYKIIEKRQSVAFWCNPISGHATLYWYQQILGQGPKLLIQFQNNGVVDDSQLPKDRFSAERLKGVDSTLKIQPAKLEDSAVYLCASSQGEFWGANEKLFFGSGTQLSVL.

This clone was observed once. V and J are TRBV28 and TRBJ1-3, with 8 positions matching TRBD1. This CDR3 is 15 amino acids long. V lost 5 bases and J lost 8; bases outside the gene matches: 11. The germline CDR1 and CDR2 sequences are MDHEN and SYDVKM. The CDR3 region is CASSHSGQGGDTIYF. The DNA of the CDR3 is TGTGCCAGCAGTCACTCAGGACAGGGTGGTGACACCATATATTTT.

The rearrangement links TRBV27 to TRBJ1-1, with 7 bases fitting TRBD1. V trimming: 8 bases; J trimming: 1 base; junction bases outside the gene matches: 4. Germline V lookup: CDR1 MNHEY, CDR2 SMNVEV (reference sequence). CDR3 length: 13 amino acids. DNA of the CDR3: TGTGCCAGCCGCGGGACAGCGAACACTGAAGCTTTCTTT. This encodes CASRGTANTEAFF.

The chain uses TRBV5-1 and TRBJ1-5, with D unclear. The length of the CDR3 is 15 residues. The V gene lost 0 bases and the J gene lost 5 bases, with 12 bases spanning the gap. Germline CDR1 is SGHRS and CDR2 is YFSETQ. CDR3 protein: CASSLGGQNDQPQHF. CDR3 DNA: TGCGCCAGCAGCTTGGGTGGGCAGAACGATCAGCCCCAGCATTTT.

The chain recombines TRBV2 with TRBJ2-7, with 10 bases identical to TRBD1. From germline, CDR1 is SNHLY and CDR2 FYNNEI. With 3 bases clipped from V and 5 bases from J, the junction kept 10 bases outside the gene matches. CDR3 length equals 16 residues. CDR3 sequence reads: CASSESPGQGFHEQYF. The CDR3 region has the DNA TGTGCCAGCAGTGAGTCCCCGGGACAGGGGTTCCACGAGCAGTACTTC. Full variable domain (remainder filled in from reference TRBV2 and TRBJ2-7): EPEVTQTPSHQVTQMGQEVILRCVPISNHLYFYWYRQILGQKVEFLVSFYNNEISEKSEIFDDQFSVERPDGSNFTLKIRSTKLEDSAMYFCASSESPGQGFHEQYFGPGTRLTVT.

This rearrangement joins TRBV15 to TRBJ1-1; D may be TRBD1 (6 bases). V was pared by 3 bases and J by 10 bases, with 21 bases between. Germline V CDR1 and CDR2: LNHNV, YYDKDF (reference sequence). This CDR3 spans 15 amino acids. The chain's CDR3 is CATSRFGTGSVAAFF. The CDR3 DNA sequence: TGTGCCACCAGCAGGTTCGGTACAGGGTCGGTAGCAGCTTTCTTT.

Turning to this clone: This same CDR3 is encoded by further DNA sequences in the sample. This chain joins TRBV5-1 and TRBJ1-1; D remains ambiguous. The length of the CDR3 is 14 residues. The V and J ends lost 0 bases and 0 bases respectively, with 6 bases between them. Germline CDR1 SGHRS, CDR2 YFSETQ. The CDR3 bases are TGCGCCAGCAGCTTGGATGGCATGAACACTGAAGCTTTCTTT. Translated, it gives CASSLDGMNTEAFF.

The rearrangement joins TRBV25-1 to TRBJ2-3; TRBD2 aligns across 12 bases. V trimming: 10 bases; J trimming: 6 bases; junction bases outside the gene matches: 5. Germline V gives CDR1 MGHDK, CDR2 SYGVNS. The CDR3 loop spans 13 amino acids. The chain's CDR3 is CATRLAGEDTQYF. The CDR3 nucleotides read TGTGCCACCAGACTAGCGGGAGAGGATACGCAGTATTTT.

The chain recombines TRBV24-1 with TRBJ1-5, with 10 bases identical to TRBD1. The length of the CDR3 is 16 residues. J gave up 2 bases and V 4 bases, and 4 bases lay outside the gene matches. Germline V gene data show CDR1 as KGHDR and CDR2 as SFDVKD. DNA for the CDR3: TGTGCCACCAGTGACGCGACAGGGGGCGGCAATCAGCCCCAGCATTTT. Translating gives CATSDATGGGNQPQHF.

This sequence joins TRBV2 and TRBJ1-1, with TRBD1 as a possible D gene (6 bases). V lost 7 bases to trimming and J lost 0 bases, with 9 bases between them. In germline, CDR1 is SNHLY, CDR2 FYNNEI. This CDR3 has 13 amino acids. CDR3 amino acids: CASKGEMNTEAFF. Here the CDR3 DNA reads TGTGCCAGCAAGGGGGAGATGAACACTGAAGCTTTCTTT. The full variable domain, its missing parts supplied by reference TRBV2 and TRBJ1-1, is EPEVTQTPSHQVTQMGQEVILRCVPISNHLYFYWYRQILGQKVEFLVSFYNNEISEKSEIFDDQFSVERPDGSNFTLKIRSTKLEDSAMYFCASKGEMNTEAFFGQGTRLTVV.

The chain employs TRBV5-1 and TRBJ2-1; 8 bases are a match to TRBD1. The CDR3 length is 15 residues. In germline, CDR1 is SGHRS, CDR2 YFSETQ. After removal of 0 bases from V and 4 bases from J, the junction contained 3 bases not matched to a gene. CDR3 residues: CASSLGTGIYNEQFF. CDR3 DNA: TGCGCCAGCAGCTTGGGGACAGGGATTTACAATGAGCAGTTCTTC.

V usage is TRBV19 and J usage is TRBJ1-3; no definite D call. The V gene's germline CDR1 is LNHDA and CDR2 SQIVND (reference sequence). This CDR3 comprises 12 residues. V was shortened by 7 bases and J by 6 bases, with 10 bases between the two germline ends. In nucleotides, the CDR3 is TGTGCCAGTACCCAGCGCCCAAACACCATATATTTT. Translated: CASTQRPNTIYF.